Below, 31 T cell receptor beta chains from the same sample are listed, as sequenced in a study of blood T cell repertoires in COVID-19. Profiled with immunoSEQ multiplex PCR; TCRdb holds only in-frame clones, not every one. The sample consists of 80,000 to 100,000 clones, about 78% of them appearing once. Source material: peripheral blood. These receptors originate from a man aged 45-60 years who had recovered from COVID-19.

The chain is built from TRBV9 and TRBJ1-6; D ambiguous. Germline V gives CDR1 SGDLS, CDR2 YYNGEE. The CDR3 runs 14 residues. Trimming took 0 bases from V and 6 from J, leaving 7 bases between them. CDR3 DNA: TGTGCCAGCAGCGTAGCACAGCCTAATTCACCCCTCCACTTT. Translating it yields CASSVAQPNSPLHF.

The chain has TRBV28 and TRBJ2-7; 8 bases map to TRBD1. V gave up 7 bases and J gave up 7 bases; unmatched junction bases: 15. The CDR3 loop spans 15 amino acids. The germline V gene has CDR1 MDHEN and CDR2 SYDVKM. The CDR3 DNA follows: TGTGCCAGCAATCCTCCCGGGACAGGCCTTCGAGAGCAGTACTTC. Translated: CASNPPGTGLREQYF.

This chain connects TRBV15 to TRBJ2-3; D is undetermined. The V end was cut by 0 bases, the J end by 2 bases, with 3 bases between. This CDR3 region has 13 residues. In germline, CDR1 is LNHNV, CDR2 YYDKDF (reference sequence). The chain's CDR3 is CATSRDYTDTQYF. CDR3 bases: TGTGCCACCAGCAGAGATTACACAGATACGCAGTATTTT.

This chain uses TRBV28 with TRBJ2-1; TRBD2 agrees at 8 bases. This CDR3 has 15 residues. Germline V gene sequence: CDR1 MDHEN, CDR2 SYDVKM. The V gene end was trimmed by 4 bases and the J gene end by 6 bases; junction bases not matched to a gene: 8. The CDR3 spells CASSYFSGRGNEQFF. Here the CDR3 DNA reads TGTGCCAGCAGTTACTTCAGCGGGAGAGGCAATGAGCAGTTCTTC.

The chain recombines TRBV4-2 with TRBJ2-3; 7 bases are shared with TRBD1. V was pared by 0 bases and J by 9 bases, with 12 bases of the junction left unmatched. Germline lookup yields CDR1 LGHNA and CDR2 YNFKEQ. CDR3 length: 16 residues. The CDR3 reads CASSQDAGQGERTQYF. The CDR3 nucleotides read TGTGCCAGCAGCCAAGACGCTGGCCAGGGGGAGAGGACGCAGTATTTT.

J is TRBJ1-5 and V is TRBV2, with D unclear. In germline, CDR1 is SNHLY, CDR2 FYNNEI. V was clipped by 7 bases and J by 0 bases, with 7 bases between them. CDR3 length: 13 amino acids. CDR3: CASTLFSNQPQHF. CDR3 nucleotides: TGTGCCAGCACGTTGTTTAGCAATCAGCCCCAGCATTTT.

The chain employs TRBV7-8 and TRBJ1-1, with 7 bases identical to TRBD1. There are 15 residues in the CDR3. Germline assignment: CDR1 SGHVS and CDR2 FQNEAQ. J gave up 0 bases and V 6 bases, and 7 bases lay outside the gene matches. The CDR3 protein is CASRRRGRLNTEAFF. CDR3 in DNA: TGTGCCAGCAGAAGGAGGGGGCGTCTGAACACTGAAGCTTTCTTT.

V is TRBV9 and J is TRBJ2-5; TRBD2 matches 14 bases. The junction had 9 bases not matched to a gene; V was cut back by 4 bases and J by 4 bases. CDR1 and CDR2 (germline): SGDLS, YYNGEE. This CDR3 has 17 amino acids. CDR3 residues: CASSPGTSGGLRETQYF. The CDR3, as DNA: TGTGCCAGCAGCCCCGGGACTAGCGGGGGTTTAAGAGAGACCCAGTACTTC. Full variable domain (outside the CDR3, taken from reference TRBV9 and TRBJ2-5): DSGVTQTPKHLITATGQRVTLRCSPRSGDLSVYWYQQSLDQGLQFLIQYYNGEERAKGNILERFSAQQFPDLHSELNLSSLELGDSALYFCASSPGTSGGLRETQYFGPGTRLLVL.

The V call is TRBV5-1, the J call TRBJ2-7, with TRBD1 matching 8 bases. CDR3 size: 16 residues. Germline CDR1 SGHRS, CDR2 YFSETQ. The junction had 7 bases not matched to a gene; V was cut back by 0 bases and J by 2 bases. Written as DNA, the CDR3 is TGCGCCAGCAGCTTGGCCCGGGACAGGTACACCTACGAGCAGTACTTC. This encodes CASSLARDRYTYEQYF.

The rearrangement links TRBV7-7 to TRBJ2-5, with 12 bases identical to TRBD1. Germline V gene data show CDR1 as SSHAT and CDR2 as FNYEAQ (reference sequence). J lost 9 bases, V lost 3 bases, and 2 bases had no gene match. The CDR3 length is 13 residues. The chain's CDR3 is CASSFRDRGPQYF. CDR3 DNA sequence: TGTGCCAGCAGCTTCCGGGACAGGGGGCCCCAGTACTTC. The full variable domain, with the rest looked up from reference TRBV7-7 and TRBJ2-5, is GAGVSQSPRYKVTKRGQDVTLRCDPISSHATLYWYQQALGQGPEFLTYFNYEAQPDKSGLPSDRFSAERPEGSISTLTIQRTEQRDSAMYRCASSFRDRGPQYFGPGTRLLVL.

This CDR3 reads CASSLGLAGGTDTQYF. The CDR3 DNA sequence: TGTGCCAGCAGCTTGGGACTAGCGGGGGGTACAGATACGCAGTATTTT. J is TRBJ2-3 and V is TRBV5-4, with TRBD2 matching over 13 bases. The CDR3 runs to 16 residues. V lost 0 bases to trimming and J lost 3 bases; unmatched junction nucleotides: 1. CDR1 SGHNT and CDR2 YYREEE come from the germline V gene (reference sequence).

This chain joins TRBV30 and TRBJ1-2; 7 bases line up with TRBD1. The CDR3 sequence is 14 residues long. The germline V gene has CDR1 GTSNPN and CDR2 SVGIG (reference sequence). J was trimmed by 2 bases and V by 4 bases; bases with no gene match: 7. The CDR3 spells CAWNRDSLNYGYTF. The CDR3 bases are TGTGCCTGGAATAGGGACAGCCTCAACTATGGCTACACCTTC.

The rearrangement links TRBV7-3 to TRBJ1-1, with 8 nucleotides matching TRBD1. Trimming removed 3 bases from V and 3 bases from J; junction bases left unmatched: 0. The CDR3 contains 13 residues. CDR1 and CDR2 from the germline V gene are SGHTA and FQGTGA. The CDR3 is CASSLTGDTEAFF. In DNA form, the CDR3 reads TGTGCCAGCAGCTTGACAGGGGACACTGAAGCTTTCTTT.

The table lists this clone with a few counts. V gene TRBV4-2 combines with J gene TRBJ2-3, with a possible D match to TRBD1 (5 bases). This CDR3 region has 15 residues. The germline V gene has CDR1 LGHNA and CDR2 YNFKEQ. V was shortened by 0 bases and J by 5 bases, with 12 bases between the two germline ends. CDR3 sequence: CASSQETKQGDTQYF. For the CDR3, the DNA is TGTGCCAGCAGCCAAGAGACCAAGCAGGGAGATACGCAGTATTTT.

The chain carries TRBV15 and TRBJ1-5; 8 bases are shared with TRBD1. With 1 base clipped from V and 7 bases from J, the junction kept 6 bases outside the gene matches. In germline, CDR1 is LNHNV, CDR2 YYDKDF (reference sequence). This CDR3 has 15 amino acids. CDR3 sequence: CATSRVAGGLQPQHF. DNA of the CDR3: TGTGCCACCAGCAGAGTCGCAGGGGGCCTACAGCCCCAGCATTTT.

The chain is built from TRBV4-3 and TRBJ1-1; D ambiguous. Per the germline V gene, CDR1 is LGHNA and CDR2 is YSLEER. The CDR3 has 15 amino acids. V shed 4 bases and J shed 1 base, with 13 bases lying between them. CDR3 coding DNA: TGCGCCAGCAGCCCCCTCAGTCCGGGGAACACTGAAGCTTTCTTT. Translation: CASSPLSPGNTEAFF.

The CDR3 DNA follows: TGTGCCAGCAGTTACGGTCCTCATGGGCGAAACATTCAGTACTTC. This translates into CASSYGPHGRNIQYF. This chain links TRBV6-6 with TRBJ2-4; D is unclear. Germline values: CDR1 MNHNY, CDR2 SVGAGI (reference sequence). The CDR3 has 15 residues. Trimming removed 2 bases at V and 6 bases at J, with 14 bases between.

Regarding this clone: Distinct nucleotide sequences in the sample also encode this CDR3. The V gene is TRBV2, the J gene TRBJ1-1, with 7 bases fitting TRBD1. Germline lookup yields CDR1 SNHLY and CDR2 FYNNEI. The CDR3 runs 12 residues. Trimming at V came to 4 bases and at J to 5 bases, leaving 1 base not matched to a gene. Written as DNA, the CDR3 is TGTGCCAGCAGTGCAGGGGGAACTGAAGCTTTCTTT. This sequence encodes CASSAGGTEAFF.

The chain combines TRBV24-1 with TRBJ2-2; tentative D call: TRBD2 (5 bases). Trimming took 2 bases from V and 4 from J, leaving 13 bases between them. CDR3 length equals 16 residues. The germline V gene has CDR1 KGHDR and CDR2 SFDVKD. The CDR3 sequence is CATSDSRAIPTGELFF. CDR3 in DNA: TGTGCCACCAGTGATTCGCGGGCGATACCCACCGGGGAGCTGTTTTTT.

CDR3 DNA: TGTGCCAGCAGGGAAATGACAGGATCAACCTACGAGCAGTACTTC. It translates to CASREMTGSTYEQYF. V usage is TRBV27 and J usage is TRBJ2-7, with D perhaps matching TRBD1 (6 bases). Trimming left V 6 bases short and J 2 bases short, with 17 bases between. Germline V lookup: CDR1 MNHEY, CDR2 SMNVEV (reference sequence). There are 15 residues in the CDR3.

Regarding this clone: A far larger clone is off by one base, so a read error is likely. V and J are TRBV27 and TRBJ1-1; D not certain. Germline V gives CDR1 MNHEY, CDR2 SMNVEV (reference sequence). V lost 2 bases, J lost 1 base, and 5 bases lay in between. The CDR3 is made up of 13 amino acids. Here the CDR3 DNA reads TGTGCCAGCAGTTTAGGCGGGAACACTGAAGCTTTCTTT. Encoded protein: CASSLGGNTEAFF.

The V and J genes are TRBV19 and TRBJ1-6, with TRBD1 matching over 8 bases. Per the germline V gene, CDR1 is LNHDA and CDR2 is SQIVND (reference sequence). The ends lost 5 bases at V and 4 bases at J; junction bases unmatched: 16. The CDR3 sequence is 19 residues long. DNA for the CDR3: TGTGCCAGTAGTTCGGGACAGGAGTGGCCCCCCTTATATAATTCACCCCTCCACTTT. It yields the protein CASSSGQEWPPLYNSPLHF.

This chain joins TRBV19 and TRBJ1-1; 7 positions match TRBD1. J was trimmed by 9 bases and V by 3 bases; bases with no gene match: 10. The CDR3 consists of 14 residues. Germline CDR1 and CDR2: LNHDA and SQIVND (reference sequence). CDR3 in DNA: TGTGCCAGTAGTATTGCGGGTGGGGACAGTAAAGCTTTCTTT. This encodes CASSIAGGDSKAFF. Drawing the rest from reference TRBV19 and TRBJ1-1, the complete variable domain is DGGITQSPKYLFRKEGQNVTLSCEQNLNHDAMYWYRQDPGQGLRLIYYSQIVNDFQKGDIAEGYSVSREKKESFPLTVTSAQKNPTAFYLCASSIAGGDSKAFFGQGTRLTVV.

This chain links TRBV4-3 with TRBJ1-2; 10 bases align to TRBD1. The CDR3 is 15 amino acids. Unmatched junction bases numbered 5, after V lost 4 bases and J lost 3 bases. Germline V lookup: CDR1 LGHNA, CDR2 YSLEER. Here the CDR3 DNA reads TGCGCCAGCAGCCCGGGGACAGGGGATCACTATGGCTACACCTTC. It yields the protein CASSPGTGDHYGYTF.

This clone has a single count. V and J are TRBV7-2 and TRBJ1-6; 7 nucleotides align to TRBD1. The J segment lost 7 bases and the V segment lost 1 base, leaving 7 bases of the junction unmatched. The germline gives CDR1 SGHTA, CDR2 FQGNSA. The CDR3 length is 16 residues. The CDR3: CASSLELTGRNSPLHF. Written as DNA, the CDR3 is TGTGCCAGCAGCTTAGAATTGACAGGGAGAAATTCACCCCTCCACTTT. Full variable domain (rest looked up from reference TRBV7-2 and TRBJ1-6): GAGVSQSPSNKVTEKGKDVELRCDPISGHTALYWYRQSLGQGLEFLIYFQGNSAPDKSGLPSDRFSAERTGGSVSTLTIQRTQQEDSAVYLCASSLELTGRNSPLHFGNGTRLTVT.

The chain carries TRBV11-2 and TRBJ2-3; possible D gene TRBD2, 6 bases. Trimming pared 5 bases from V and 0 bases from J, leaving 15 bases between. CDR3 length: 16 amino acids. The V gene's germline CDR1 is SGHAT and CDR2 FQNNGV. This CDR3 is CASSPGERVSTDTQYF. The DNA of the CDR3 is TGTGCCAGCAGCCCCGGGGAGCGGGTGAGCACAGATACGCAGTATTTT.

Concerning this clone itself: Sequence at one end of the junction differs from germline and may be a read error. The chain employs TRBV5-1 and TRBJ2-7, with TRBD2 matching over 8 bases. The germline V gene has CDR1 SGHRS and CDR2 YFSETQ. This CDR3 comprises 16 residues. The CDR3 protein is CVSSLRSGRASYEQYF. CDR3 DNA: TGCGTCAGCAGCTTGAGATCCGGGAGGGCGTCCTACGAGCAGTACTTC.

The rearrangement uses TRBV5-5 and TRBJ2-7; TRBD1 matches at 7 bases. The trim removed 4 bases at V and 2 bases at J, leaving 9 bases unmatched. Germline V gene sequence: CDR1 SGHKS, CDR2 YYEKEE (reference sequence). The length of the CDR3 is 15 residues. CDR3 amino acids: CASSPGPGTAYEQYF. CDR3 sequence (DNA): TGTGCCAGCAGCCCAGGCCCCGGGACAGCCTACGAGCAGTACTTC.

The chain carries TRBV18 and TRBJ1-5, with TRBD1 as a possible D gene (5 bases). With 3 bases removed from V and 9 bases from J, the gap between germline ends came to 12 bases. Germline values: CDR1 KGHSH, CDR2 LQKENI. The length of the CDR3 is 13 residues. The CDR3 sequence: CASSPDTVRPQHF. CDR3 nucleotide sequence: TGTGCCAGCTCACCGGACACTGTGCGGCCCCAGCATTTT.

Here the CDR3 reads CASRPRLAGGLPYEQYF. DNA of the CDR3: TGTGCCAGCAGGCCGAGACTAGCGGGAGGGCTTCCCTACGAGCAGTACTTC. This chain links TRBV5-5 with TRBJ2-7, with 14 bases lining up with TRBD2. The CDR3 spans 17 residues. Germline CDR1 reads SGHKS; CDR2 reads YYEKEE (reference sequence). V lost 5 bases to trimming and J lost 2 bases; unmatched junction nucleotides: 9.

The rearrangement uses TRBV3-1 (or the pseudogene TRBV3-2) and TRBJ2-2; D remains ambiguous. CDR1 and CDR2 (germline): LGHDT, YNNKEL (reference sequence). The CDR3 has 13 residues. The ends were cut back, 1 base at V and 6 bases at J, with 6 bases in the middle. CDR3 DNA: TGTGCCAGCAGCCAAGGAGGAGCCGGGGAGCTGTTTTTT. Translated, it gives CASSQGGAGELFF.